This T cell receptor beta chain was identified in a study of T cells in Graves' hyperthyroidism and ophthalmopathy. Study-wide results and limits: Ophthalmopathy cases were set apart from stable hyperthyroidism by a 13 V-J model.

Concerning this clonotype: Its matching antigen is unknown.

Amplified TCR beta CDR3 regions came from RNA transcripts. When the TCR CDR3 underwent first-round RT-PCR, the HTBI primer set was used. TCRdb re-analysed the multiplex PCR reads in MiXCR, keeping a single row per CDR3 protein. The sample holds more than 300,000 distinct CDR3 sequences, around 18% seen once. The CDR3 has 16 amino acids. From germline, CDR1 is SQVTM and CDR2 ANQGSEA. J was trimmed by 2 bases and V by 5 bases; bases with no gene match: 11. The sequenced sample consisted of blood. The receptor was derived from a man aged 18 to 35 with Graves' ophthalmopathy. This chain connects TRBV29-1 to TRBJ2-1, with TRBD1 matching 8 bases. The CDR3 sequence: CSVYTAGGPTYNEQFF. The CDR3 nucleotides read TGCAGCGTTTACACTGCAGGGGGCCCAACCTACAATGAGCAGTTCTTC.